These T cell receptor beta chains were read from a single sample in a study of cytomegalovirus exposure and HLA in healthy donors. The protocol was immunoSEQ multiplex PCR, while the TCRdb copy is restricted to in-frame clones and leaves out a portion. The sample records tens of thousands of clones, under 85% being singletons. Sequenced input: PBMCs. These receptor sequences come from a man aged 25 to 40 in good health and CMV-seronegative. The CDR3 runs from the conserved cysteine through the conserved F or W. The D gene is left open where the match is weak. Part of the rows lack a size; the others show once, few, many or a class for expanded clones.

>.|TRBJ1-5|15|.|TRBV19
TGTGCCAGTTCCCCCGGGAGAAATAGCAATCAGCCCCAGCATTTT
CASSPGRNSNQPQHF
>.|TRBJ1-6|16|.|TRBV13
TGTGCCAGCAGCTTAGGCCTCCCAGGGCAGGACTCACCCCTCCACTTT
CASSLGLPGQDSPLHF
>few|TRBJ1-1|13|.|TRBV14
TGTGCCAGCAGCCCCGGTCTGAACACTGAAGCTTTCTTT
CASSPGLNTEAFF
>.|TRBJ2-5|13|.|TRBV27
TGTGCCAGCAGTACCTACCTTCAAGAGACCCAGTACTTC
CASSTYLQETQYF
>.|TRBJ2-7|14|.|TRBV6-1
TGTGCCAGCAGCTTTTCAACCGGTTTCTACGAGCAGTACTTC
CASSFSTGFYEQYF
>.|TRBJ2-5|14|TRBD2|TRBV7-3
TGTGCCAGCAGCTCCCTAGCGGGGAGCGAGACCCAGTACTTC
CASSSLAGSETQYF
>.|TRBJ2-7|15|TRBD1|TRBV9
TGTGCCAGCAGCGTAGCGGCAGGGGGAGTGAGCGAGCAGTACTTC
CASSVAAGGVSEQYF
>.|TRBJ1-1|14|.|TRBV28
TGTGCCAGCATCCCGGGGGGGAGAAACACTGAAGCTTTCTTT
CASIPGGRNTEAFF
>.|TRBJ1-4|14|TRBD1|TRBV5-1
TGCGCCAGCAGCTTAGGACAGGGGAATGAAAAACTGTTTTTT
CASSLGQGNEKLFF
>.|TRBJ2-7|16|.|TRBV5-4
TGTGCCAGCAGCTTGTTCCAACAGGGTCCACTCTACGAGCAGTACTTC
CASSLFQQGPLYEQYF
>.|TRBJ2-2|15|.|TRBV4-1
TGCGCCAGCAGCCCCTCCCGCCCTAATACCGGGGAGCTGTTTTTT
CASSPSRPNTGELFF
>few|TRBJ1-4|13|.|TRBV4-1
TGCGCCAGCAGCCAAGTCCAGGTGGAAAAACTGTTTTTT
CASSQVQVEKLFF
>.|TRBJ1-3|14|.|TRBV5-1
TGCGCCAGCAGCCCCGGGACTACTGGAAACACCATATATTTT
CASSPGTTGNTIYF
>.|TRBJ2-3|16|TRBD2|TRBV4-2
TGTGCCAGCAGCCAGGGGACTAGCGGGGGCGTAGATACGCAGTATTTT
CASSQGTSGGVDTQYF
>.|TRBJ1-2|17|TRBD1|TRBV9
TGTGCCAGCAGGGGCCATGACGGGACAGGGGAGCGGTATGGCTACACCTTC
CASRGHDGTGERYGYTF
>.|TRBJ2-7|14|.|TRBV5-1
TGCGCCAGCAGCACCAATGCTTGGGCAGGCGAGCAGTACTTC
CASSTNAWAGEQYF
>.|TRBJ2-7|16|.|TRBV6-6
TGTGCCAGCAGTTACGTGTTGGCAGGGATGTTCCACGAGCAGTACTTC
CASSYVLAGMFHEQYF
>.|TRBJ1-1|14|.|TRBV6-1
TGTGCCAGCAGTGAAGTTGGCAGAAGCACTGAAGCTTTCTTT
CASSEVGRSTEAFF
>.|TRBJ2-7|14|.|TRBV6-6
TGTGCCAGCAGTTACTCGCAGGGCCACTACGAGCAGTACTTC
CASSYSQGHYEQYF
>once|TRBJ2-7|12|.|TRBV7-6
TGTGCCAGCAGCCCCAGTGGCTACGAGCAGTACTTC
CASSPSGYEQYF
>.|TRBJ1-6|15|.|TRBV5-1
TGCGCCAGCAGCTTTAAGCGGACGGGGAATTCACCCCTCCACTTT
CASSFKRTGNSPLHF
>.|TRBJ1-1|14|.|TRBV9
TGTGCCAGCACCAGGACAGCCCTGAACACTGAAGCTTTCTTT
CASTRTALNTEAFF
>.|TRBJ2-7|14|TRBD1|TRBV5-1
TGCGCCAGCAGCTTGGCGGGACAGACCTACGAGCAGTACTTC
CASSLAGQTYEQYF
>few|TRBJ1-3|15|.|TRBV27
TGTGCCAGCAGGCCAGGGTGGAATTCTGGAAACACCATATATTTT
CASRPGWNSGNTIYF
>few|TRBJ1-4|17|TRBD1|TRBV7-9
TGTGCCAGCAGCTTAATGGGACAGAAGACAACTAATGAAAAACTGTTTTTT
CASSLMGQKTTNEKLFF
>.|TRBJ2-7|15|.|TRBV15
TGTGCCACCAGCAGACCCTCGGCGGGGGCGGGGGAGCAGTACTTC
CATSRPSAGAGEQYF
>.|TRBJ2-7|13|.|TRBV29-1
TGCAGCGTGGTTACGGACAGTTCCTACGAGCAGTACTTC
CSVVTDSSYEQYF
>.|TRBJ1-4|16|TRBD1|TRBV27
TGTGCCAGCAGGCCCCGGACAGGGGAGGGAACGGAAAAACTGTTTTTT
CASRPRTGEGTEKLFF
>.|TRBJ1-1|13|TRBD1|TRBV30
TGTGCCTGGAGTGCACAGGGGTACACTGAAGCTTTCTTT
CAWSAQGYTEAFF
>.|TRBJ2-7|14|.|TRBV13
TGTGCCAGCAGCTTAACTCCCAACGGGGGCGAGCAGTACTTC
CASSLTPNGGEQYF